Listed here are 24 T cell receptor beta chains from one sample, sequenced in a study of blood T cell repertoires in COVID-19 (dated by TCRdb to 2020 to 2021). Receptors were amplified or captured by the immunoSEQ multiplex PCR assay. Here the immuneACCESS table is served through TCRdb, limited to in-frame sequences with V and J called. Missing clones are a known gap in these copies; in checked studies unresolved V genes cover under half, and the rest lacks a known reason. The sample table holds roughly 100,000 clones, of which about two thirds were seen once. Of the sample, about 1% is held by the ten largest clones. The sample taken for sequencing was peripheral blood. These receptors all stem from a human donor with acute or convalescent COVID-19. The donor label of this sample is uncertain.

This clone has only a few counts. The V call is TRBV19, the J call TRBJ1-5; 7 bases map to TRBD1. V gave up 3 bases and J gave up 5 bases; unmatched junction bases: 1. Germline-derived CDR1 and CDR2 are LNHDA and SQIVND (reference sequence). The CDR3 contains 13 residues. CDR3 amino acids: CASSITGDQPQHF. DNA for the CDR3: TGTGCCAGTAGTATTACAGGGGATCAGCCCCAGCATTTT.

The rearrangement joins TRBV7-6 to TRBJ2-6; D remains ambiguous. The CDR3 totals 13 residues. Deletions cut 7 bases from V and 0 bases from J, with 4 bases between. The germline CDR1 and CDR2 sequences are SGHVS and FNYEAQ. The CDR3 DNA is TGTGCCAGCACCCTCTCTGGGGCCAACGTCCTGACTTTC. It encodes CASTLSGANVLTF.

V is TRBV6-2 or TRBV6-3 and J is TRBJ1-1; TRBD1 aligns across 7 bases. CDR1 is MNHEY and CDR2 is SVGEGT in the germline V gene. The V gene end was trimmed by 5 bases and the J gene end by 4 bases; junction bases not matched to a gene: 4. The CDR3 length is 13 residues. Here the CDR3 DNA reads TGTGCCAGCAGTGGATACAGGGGCACTGAAGCTTTCTTT. Protein product: CASSGYRGTEAFF.

The chain employs TRBV27 and TRBJ2-2; perhaps TRBD2 as D (5 bases). Trimming took 5 bases from V and 4 from J, leaving 14 bases between them. This CDR3 spans 15 amino acids. From germline, CDR1 is MNHEY and CDR2 SMNVEV (reference sequence). In DNA, the CDR3 is TGTGCCAGCAGTCCATCTTCGACTATCACCGGGGAGCTGTTTTTT. Translation: CASSPSSTITGELFF.

The chain joins TRBV2 to TRBJ1-5; 9 bases fit TRBD1. V dropped 7 bases and J dropped 6; count of bases not matched to a gene: 7. Germline-derived CDR1 and CDR2 are SNHLY and FYNNEI. The CDR3 is 14 residues long. DNA for the CDR3: TGTGCCAGCAATCTTGGACAGGGGTTTCAGCCCCAGCATTTT. It translates to CASNLGQGFQPQHF.

This clone was seen a few times. The chain's CDR3 is CASRRTGRTDTQYF. CDR3 coding DNA: TGTGCCAGCAGGCGGACAGGGCGCACAGATACGCAGTATTTT. This rearrangement joins TRBV2 to TRBJ2-3; 8 positions match TRBD1. Germline-derived CDR1 and CDR2 are SNHLY and FYNNEI. The CDR3 covers 14 residues. After removal of 6 bases from V and 1 base from J, the junction contained 3 bases not matched to a gene.

The gene calls are TRBV2 and TRBJ1-1, with TRBD1 matching 10 bases. The CDR3 runs to 13 residues. J lost 6 bases, V lost 6 bases, and 4 bases had no gene match. CDR1 is SNHLY, CDR2 FYNNEI, per germline. The CDR3 sequence: CASRTGGSAEAFF. In DNA form, the CDR3 reads TGTGCCAGCAGGACAGGGGGCTCGGCTGAAGCTTTCTTT.

The V call is TRBV3-1 (or the pseudogene TRBV3-2), the J call TRBJ1-2, with D unresolved. Trimming took 2 bases from V and 3 from J, leaving 7 bases between them. CDR3 size: 13 residues. CDR1 is LGHDT and CDR2 is YNNKEL in the germline V gene (reference sequence). The CDR3 loop reads CASSQWRDYGYTF. CDR3 DNA: TGTGCCAGCAGCCAATGGAGGGACTATGGCTACACCTTC.

This rearrangement joins TRBV7-2 to TRBJ1-4; 7 nucleotides agree with TRBD1. From germline, CDR1 is SGHTA and CDR2 FQGNSA. The CDR3 spans 14 residues. V shed 1 base and J 7 bases; nucleotides not matched to a gene: 3. This chain's CDR3 is CASSLDRGSEKLFF. CDR3 DNA sequence: TGTGCCAGCAGCTTAGACAGGGGTAGTGAAAAACTGTTTTTT. The variable domain in full, with the rest retrieved from reference TRBV7-2 and TRBJ1-4, is GAGVSQSPSNKVTEKGKDVELRCDPISGHTALYWYRQSLGQGLEFLIYFQGNSAPDKSGLPSDRFSAERTGGSVSTLTIQRTQQEDSAVYLCASSLDRGSEKLFFGSGTQLSVL.

The table lists this clone with a count of one. The chain recombines TRBV7-2 with TRBJ1-2; D remains ambiguous. The CDR3 covers 14 residues. Trimming stripped 5 bases from V and 4 bases from J, with 14 bases between. In germline, CDR1 is SGHTA, CDR2 FQGNSA. CDR3 sequence: CASSGLMGRYGYTF. The CDR3, as DNA: TGTGCCAGCAGCGGTTTGATGGGCCGCTATGGCTACACCTTC.

This sequence joins TRBV5-4 and TRBJ2-3; no firm D call. The CDR3 has 14 amino acids. The V gene lost 0 bases and the J gene lost 4 bases, with 9 bases spanning the gap. The germline gives CDR1 SGHNT, CDR2 YYREEE (reference sequence). This chain's CDR3 is CASSLALAADTQYF. The CDR3 region has the DNA TGTGCCAGCAGCTTGGCCTTGGCAGCAGATACGCAGTATTTT.

The genes are TRBV5-1 and TRBJ2-4; 9 bases agree with TRBD1. There are 15 residues in the CDR3. Looked up from germline, CDR1 is SGHRS and CDR2 is YFSETQ. After removal of 0 bases from V and 4 bases from J, the junction contained 2 bases not matched to a gene. The CDR3 sequence: CASSLGDRDKNIQYF. CDR3 DNA sequence: TGCGCCAGCAGCTTGGGGGACAGGGATAAAAACATTCAGTACTTC.

The chain couples TRBV30 to TRBJ1-3; no definite D call. Trimming pared 0 bases from V and 4 bases from J, leaving 7 bases between. The CDR3 sequence is 13 residues long. Germline CDR1 is GTSNPN and CDR2 is SVGIG (reference sequence). The DNA for the CDR3 is TGTGCCTGGAGTGTGGTAGCGGGAAACACCATATATTTT. Translated, it gives CAWSVVAGNTIYF.

The V and J genes are TRBV27 and TRBJ2-1, with 7 bases matching TRBD1. V was pared by 6 bases and J by 3 bases, with 8 bases of the junction left unmatched. CDR3 length equals 15 residues. CDR1 is MNHEY and CDR2 is SMNVEV in the germline V gene (reference sequence). CDR3 region: CASRIPGQNYNEQFF. In nucleotides, the CDR3 is TGTGCCAGCAGAATACCGGGACAGAACTACAATGAGCAGTTCTTC.

This sequence joins TRBV3-1 (or the pseudogene TRBV3-2) and TRBJ1-6, with D tentatively TRBD1 (5 bases). The V and J ends lost 0 bases and 9 bases respectively, with 12 bases between them. Germline V gene data show CDR1 as LGHDT and CDR2 as YNNKEL (reference sequence). The CDR3 is made up of 15 amino acids. CDR3 bases: TGTGCCAGCAGCCAAGATTCCGTGGGGGGTTCACCCCTCCACTTT. Translating it yields CASSQDSVGGSPLHF.

This clone appeared once. The chain links TRBV6-5 to TRBJ1-6; possibly TRBD1 for D (6 bases). There are 15 residues in the CDR3. V gave up 2 bases and J gave up 10 bases, with 15 bases separating them. From germline, CDR1 is MNHEY and CDR2 SVGAGI. DNA for the CDR3: TGTGCCAGCAGTTACGGCAGCGCAGGGGAATCACCCCTCCACTTT. Its translation is CASSYGSAGESPLHF.

The V gene is TRBV7-2, the J gene TRBJ2-2; 11 nucleotides line up with TRBD2. V lost 3 bases, J lost 5 bases, and 5 bases stayed unmatched. This CDR3 has 16 residues. Germline lookup yields CDR1 SGHTA and CDR2 FQGNSA. The CDR3 protein is CASSFIAGGLTGELFF. The CDR3 bases are TGTGCCAGCAGCTTTATAGCGGGGGGGCTTACCGGGGAGCTGTTTTTT.

V and J are TRBV28 and TRBJ2-3; 7 nucleotides agree with TRBD1. Germline V gene lookup returns CDR1 MDHEN and CDR2 SYDVKM. The trim removed 5 bases at V and 2 bases at J, leaving 4 bases unmatched. The CDR3 is made up of 14 amino acids. The DNA of the CDR3 is TGTGCCAGCAGTCGGGGACAGCCCACAGATACGCAGTATTTT. This gives the protein CASSRGQPTDTQYF.

This chain links TRBV4-1 with TRBJ1-2, with TRBD1 matching 11 bases. Germline trimming cut 4 bases from V and 8 bases from J; bases unmatched to any gene: 0. Germline V gene lookup returns CDR1 MGHRA and CDR2 YSYEKL. The CDR3 loop spans 12 amino acids. CDR3 loop: CASSRTGGGYTF. The CDR3 nucleotides are TGCGCCAGCAGCCGGACAGGGGGCGGCTACACCTTC.

V gene TRBV5-5 combines with J gene TRBJ2-7, with D possibly being TRBD2 (6 bases). Looked up from germline, CDR1 is SGHKS and CDR2 is YYEKEE (reference sequence). Trimming shortened V by 4 bases and J by 2 bases, and 13 bases separated the two germline ends. CDR3 length equals 14 residues. The CDR3 DNA is TGTGCCAGCAGCCCCCGCGGCGGGACCTACGAGCAGTACGTC. Its protein is CASSPRGGTYEQYV.

The rearrangement joins TRBV5-1 to TRBJ1-2; D uncertain. This CDR3 has 16 amino acids. Germline V gene lookup returns CDR1 SGHRS and CDR2 YFSETQ. The germline V and J ends were trimmed by 5 bases and 0 bases, with 17 bases remaining between them. Here the CDR3 DNA reads TGCGCCAGCAGGTCTAATGAGGGCAGACCTAACTATGGCTACACCTTC. Translating it yields CASRSNEGRPNYGYTF.

CDR3: CASSLGTGTLQHF. The CDR3 DNA is TGTGCCAGCAGCCTCGGGACAGGAACCTTACAGCATTTT. The V call is TRBV4-2, the J call TRBJ1-5, with 8 positions matching TRBD1. The CDR3 extends over 13 amino acids. The trim removed 4 bases at V and 13 bases at J, leaving 9 bases unmatched. CDR1 is LGHNA, CDR2 YNFKEQ, per germline.

V usage is TRBV30 and J usage is TRBJ2-7, with D maybe TRBD1 (5 bases). Germline V lookup: CDR1 GTSNPN, CDR2 SVGIG (reference sequence). Deletions cut 2 bases from V and 7 bases from J, with 21 bases between. The CDR3 length is 15 residues. CDR3: CAWSPAKGRAREQYF. In nucleotides, the CDR3 is TGTGCCTGGAGTCCCGCCAAGGGCAGGGCGAGAGAGCAGTACTTC.

This chain connects TRBV6-5 to TRBJ2-5; maybe TRBD1 (6 bases). CDR3 size: 14 residues. V was pared by 4 bases and J by 2 bases, with 11 bases between. Germline V gives CDR1 MNHEY, CDR2 SVGAGI. The DNA for the CDR3 is TGTGCCAGCAGTTTACAGGGATATCAAGAGACCCAGTACTTC. Translated, it gives CASSLQGYQETQYF.